The 4 T cell receptor beta chains below all came from one sample that was sequenced in a study of cytomegalovirus exposure and HLA in healthy donors. PCR employed 60 Vbeta and 13 Jbeta primers. TCRdb keeps only in-frame clones here, not all; method: immunoSEQ multiplex PCR. This sample has more than 100,000 clones, with 79% found just once. Sequencing input: PBMCs. Receptors originate from a man between 50 and 59 years old in good health and CMV-seropositive.

The rearrangement uses TRBV11-1 and TRBJ1-2, with D tentatively TRBD1 (6 bases). This CDR3 is 16 amino acids long. V lost 2 bases and J lost 6, with 19 bases in between. Germline assignment: CDR1 SGHAT and CDR2 FQDESV (reference sequence). The CDR3 coding sequence is TGTGCCAGCAGCTTACGTTTGAGGCAGGGGAATGATGGCTACACCTTC. It encodes CASSLRLRQGNDGYTF.

V is TRBV18 and J is TRBJ1-2; 10 bases map to TRBD1. Looked up from germline, CDR1 is KGHSH and CDR2 is LQKENI. The V and J ends lost 3 bases and 7 bases, in that order; junction bases with no gene match: 14. There are 17 residues in the CDR3. CDR3 residues: CASSPNTRTGGPGGYTF. The CDR3 DNA reads as TGTGCCAGCTCACCTAATACCCGGACAGGGGGGCCGGGTGGCTACACCTTC.

The chain uses TRBV5-1 and TRBJ2-5; TRBD1 matches at 8 bases. In germline, CDR1 is SGHRS, CDR2 YFSETQ. After removal of 4 bases from V and 11 bases from J, the junction contained 10 bases not matched to a gene. The CDR3 extends over 13 amino acids. The CDR3 sequence: CASSVSGGWEQYF. For the CDR3, the DNA is TGCGCCAGCAGCGTCTCAGGGGGCTGGGAGCAGTACTTC. The variable domain in full, with the rest retrieved from reference TRBV5-1 and TRBJ2-5, is KAGVTQTPRYLIKTRGQQVTLSCSPISGHRSVSWYQQTPGQGLQFLFEYFSETQRNKGNFPGRFSGRQFSNSRSEMNVSTLELGDSALYLCASSVSGGWEQYFGPGTRLLVL.

This chain uses TRBV30 with TRBJ1-1; D gene unclear. Trimming removed 3 bases from V and 0 bases from J, with 11 bases in between. CDR1 is GTSNPN and CDR2 is SVGIG in the germline V gene (reference sequence). The CDR3 has 14 amino acids. The CDR3 here is CAWSHPVMNTEAFF. CDR3 coding DNA: TGTGCCTGGAGCCACCCGGTCATGAACACTGAAGCTTTCTTT.